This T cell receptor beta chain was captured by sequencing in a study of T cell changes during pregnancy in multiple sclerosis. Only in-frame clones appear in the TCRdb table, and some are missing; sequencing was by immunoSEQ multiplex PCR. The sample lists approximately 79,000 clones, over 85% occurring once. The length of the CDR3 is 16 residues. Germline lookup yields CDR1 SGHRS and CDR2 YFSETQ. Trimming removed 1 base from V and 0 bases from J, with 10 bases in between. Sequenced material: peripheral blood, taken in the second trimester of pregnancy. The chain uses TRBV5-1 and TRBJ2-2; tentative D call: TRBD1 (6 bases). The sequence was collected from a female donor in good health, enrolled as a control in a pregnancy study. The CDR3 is CASSLSGQSNTGELFF. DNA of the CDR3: TGCGCCAGCAGCTTGAGTGGACAGTCGAACACCGGGGAGCTGTTTTTT. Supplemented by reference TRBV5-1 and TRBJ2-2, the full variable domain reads KAGVTQTPRYLIKTRGQQVTLSCSPISGHRSVSWYQQTPGQGLQFLFEYFSETQRNKGNFPGRFSGRQFSNSRSEMNVSTLELGDSALYLCASSLSGQSNTGELFFGEGSRLTVL.